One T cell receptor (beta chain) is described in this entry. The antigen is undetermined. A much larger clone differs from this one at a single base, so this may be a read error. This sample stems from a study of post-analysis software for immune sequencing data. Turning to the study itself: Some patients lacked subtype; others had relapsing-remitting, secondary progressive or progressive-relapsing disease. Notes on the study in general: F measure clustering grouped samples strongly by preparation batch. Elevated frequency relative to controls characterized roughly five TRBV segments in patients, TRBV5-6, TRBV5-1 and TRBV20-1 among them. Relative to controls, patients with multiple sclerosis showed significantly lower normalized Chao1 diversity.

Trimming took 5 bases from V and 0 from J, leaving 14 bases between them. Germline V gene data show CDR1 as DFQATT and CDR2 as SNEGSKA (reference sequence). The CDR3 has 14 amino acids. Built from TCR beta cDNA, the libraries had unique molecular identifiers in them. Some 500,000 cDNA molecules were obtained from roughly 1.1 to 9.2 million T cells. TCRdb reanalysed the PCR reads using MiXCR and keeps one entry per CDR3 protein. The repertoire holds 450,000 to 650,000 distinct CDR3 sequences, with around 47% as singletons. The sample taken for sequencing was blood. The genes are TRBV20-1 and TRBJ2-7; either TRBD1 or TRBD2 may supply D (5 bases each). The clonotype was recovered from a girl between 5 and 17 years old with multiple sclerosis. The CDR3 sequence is CSAAPGPSSYEQYF. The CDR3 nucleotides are TGCAGTGCTGCCCCGGGACCCAGCTCCTACGAGCAGTACTTC.